This note documents a single TCR beta chain sequence. Original data processing: Amplification of reference gene primers was used by the study to estimate nucleated cell counts. TCRdb's table, derived via immunoSEQ multiplex PCR, lists solely in-frame clones and lacks some. V, J and clone size were drawn from that table, and D and trimming were deduced from the DNA. Altogether over 200,000 clones are present, 75% to 90% being singletons, with the ten largest covering roughly 2.6%. Followed over time, Seattle patients had been enrolled while infection was active. The sample comes from a study of blood T cell repertoires in COVID-19. The overall study: Specimens from acute and convalescent COVID-19 originated in the United States, Italy and Spain. PBMCs, B-cell-depleted T cells, or T cells provided the cDNA or gDNA that made up the material.

The V gene's germline CDR1 is LGHNA and CDR2 YNFKEQ. This CDR3 contains 15 residues. The V gene lost 1 base and the J gene lost 7 bases, with 11 bases spanning the gap. Input material: peripheral blood. The clonotype originates from a man younger than 40 with COVID-19, enrolled during active disease. V and J are TRBV4-2 and TRBJ1-6, with D uncertain. CDR3 region: CASSQASGVNSPLHF. The CDR3 DNA reads as TGTGCCAGCAGCCAAGCGTCAGGCGTAAATTCACCCCTCCACTTT.